Detailed here is one T cell receptor (beta chain). The data derive from a study of blood T cell repertoires in COVID-19. The overall study: The origin of the acute and convalescent COVID-19 samples was the United States, Italy and Spain. The analysed material was cDNA or gDNA that came from T cells, B-cell-depleted T cells, or PBMCs.

Per the original data handling: Reference gene primer amplification yielded estimated nucleated cell counts. Using immunoSEQ multiplex PCR, the repertoire was profiled, and TCRdb retains in-frame clones only, with some absent. That table is the source of V, J and clone size, and D and trimming were worked out from the DNA. The sample lists 200,000 to 250,000 clones, more than 80% seen once, with 2.2% in the top ten. The CDR3 runs 15 residues. Germline V gives CDR1 ENHRY, CDR2 SYGVKD. V lost 2 bases and J lost 4; bases outside the gene matches: 3. The chain employs TRBV10-3 and TRBJ2-3; 10 positions match TRBD2. The source of this sequence is a man aged 25 to 40 who had recovered from COVID-19. The source material was peripheral blood. The CDR3 coding sequence is TGTGCCATCAGTGAGGAGCGGGGGGGCCCAGATACGCAGTATTTT. Its protein product is CAISEERGGPDTQYF.